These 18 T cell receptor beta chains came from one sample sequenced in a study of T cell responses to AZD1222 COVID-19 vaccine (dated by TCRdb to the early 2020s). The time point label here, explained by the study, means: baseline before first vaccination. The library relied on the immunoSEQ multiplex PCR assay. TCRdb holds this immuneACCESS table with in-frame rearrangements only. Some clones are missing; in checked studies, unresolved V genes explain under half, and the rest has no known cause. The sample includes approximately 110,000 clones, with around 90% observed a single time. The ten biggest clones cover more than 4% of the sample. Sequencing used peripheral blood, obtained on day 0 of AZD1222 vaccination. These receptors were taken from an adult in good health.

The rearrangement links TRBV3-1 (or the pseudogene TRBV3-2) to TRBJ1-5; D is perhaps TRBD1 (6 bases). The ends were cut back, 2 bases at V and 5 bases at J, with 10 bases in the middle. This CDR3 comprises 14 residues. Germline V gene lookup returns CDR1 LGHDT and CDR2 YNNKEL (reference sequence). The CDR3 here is CASSQRAGDQPQHF. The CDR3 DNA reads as TGTGCCAGCAGCCAAAGAGCAGGGGATCAGCCCCAGCATTTT.

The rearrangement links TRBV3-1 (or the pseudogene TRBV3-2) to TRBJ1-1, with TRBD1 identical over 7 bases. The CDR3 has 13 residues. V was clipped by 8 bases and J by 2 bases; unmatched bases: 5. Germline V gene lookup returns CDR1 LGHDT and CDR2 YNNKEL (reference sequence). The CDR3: CASRTGVNTEAFF. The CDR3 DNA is TGTGCCAGCCGAACAGGGGTAAACACTGAAGCTTTCTTT.

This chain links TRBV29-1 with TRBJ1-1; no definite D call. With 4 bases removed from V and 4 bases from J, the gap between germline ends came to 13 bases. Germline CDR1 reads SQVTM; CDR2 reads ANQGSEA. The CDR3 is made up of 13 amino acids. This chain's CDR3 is CSVGRGGFTEAFF. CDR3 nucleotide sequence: TGCAGCGTTGGCCGGGGTGGATTCACTGAAGCTTTCTTT.

The CDR3 nucleotides read TGTGCCATCAGCAGCGAGGGTGATTATGGCTACACCTTC. It is translated as CAISSEGDYGYTF. The chain couples TRBV10-3 to TRBJ1-2; D not resolved. The CDR3 sequence is 13 residues long. The ends were cut back, 6 bases at V and 5 bases at J, with 13 bases in the middle. Germline V gene lookup returns CDR1 ENHRY and CDR2 SYGVKD.

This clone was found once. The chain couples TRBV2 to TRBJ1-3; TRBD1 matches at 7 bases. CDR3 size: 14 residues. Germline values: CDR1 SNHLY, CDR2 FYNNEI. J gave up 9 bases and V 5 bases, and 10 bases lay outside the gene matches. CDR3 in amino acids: CASSQQGRDGTIYF. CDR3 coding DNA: TGTGCCAGCAGTCAACAGGGGAGAGATGGCACCATATATTTT.

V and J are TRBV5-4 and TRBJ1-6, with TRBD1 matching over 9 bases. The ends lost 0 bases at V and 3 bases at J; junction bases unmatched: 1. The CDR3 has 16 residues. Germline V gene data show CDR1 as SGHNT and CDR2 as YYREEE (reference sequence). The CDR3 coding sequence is TGTGCCAGCAGCTTGGGACAGGGGGTCTATAATTCACCCCTCCACTTT. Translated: CASSLGQGVYNSPLHF.

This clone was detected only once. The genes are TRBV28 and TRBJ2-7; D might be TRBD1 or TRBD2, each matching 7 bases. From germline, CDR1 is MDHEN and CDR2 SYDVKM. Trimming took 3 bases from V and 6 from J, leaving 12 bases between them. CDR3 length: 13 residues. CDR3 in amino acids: CASSLGGTVEQYF. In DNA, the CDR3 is TGTGCCAGCAGTTTGGGGGGGACAGTCGAGCAGTACTTC.

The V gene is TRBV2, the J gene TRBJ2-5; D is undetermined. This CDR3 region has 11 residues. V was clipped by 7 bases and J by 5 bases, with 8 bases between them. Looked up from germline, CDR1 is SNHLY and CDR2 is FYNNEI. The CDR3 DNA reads TGTGCCAGCATAGAAGTGGAGACCCAGTACTTC. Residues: CASIEVETQYF. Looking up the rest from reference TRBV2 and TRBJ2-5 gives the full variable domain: EPEVTQTPSHQVTQMGQEVILRCVPISNHLYFYWYRQILGQKVEFLVSFYNNEISEKSEIFDDQFSVERPDGSNFTLKIRSTKLEDSAMYFCASIEVETQYFGPGTRLLVL.

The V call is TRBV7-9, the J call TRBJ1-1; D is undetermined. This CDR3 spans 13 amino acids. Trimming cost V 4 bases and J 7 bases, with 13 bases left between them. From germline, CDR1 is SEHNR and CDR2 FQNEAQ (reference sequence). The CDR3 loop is CASSYYGEVEAFF. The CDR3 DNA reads TGTGCCAGCAGCTATTACGGGGAGGTTGAAGCTTTCTTT.

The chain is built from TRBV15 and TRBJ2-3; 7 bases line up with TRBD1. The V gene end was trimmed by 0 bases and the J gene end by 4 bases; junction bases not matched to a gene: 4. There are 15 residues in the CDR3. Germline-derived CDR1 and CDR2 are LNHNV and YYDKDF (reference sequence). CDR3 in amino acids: CATSRETGVADTQYF. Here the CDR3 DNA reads TGTGCCACCAGCAGAGAAACAGGGGTAGCAGATACGCAGTATTTT.

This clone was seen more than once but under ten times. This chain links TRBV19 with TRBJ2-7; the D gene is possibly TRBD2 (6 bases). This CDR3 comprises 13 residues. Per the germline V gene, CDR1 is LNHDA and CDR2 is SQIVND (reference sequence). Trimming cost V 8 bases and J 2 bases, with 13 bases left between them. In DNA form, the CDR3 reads TGTGCCAGTCAACGGACGGGAGCCTACGAGCAGTACTTC. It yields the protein CASQRTGAYEQYF.

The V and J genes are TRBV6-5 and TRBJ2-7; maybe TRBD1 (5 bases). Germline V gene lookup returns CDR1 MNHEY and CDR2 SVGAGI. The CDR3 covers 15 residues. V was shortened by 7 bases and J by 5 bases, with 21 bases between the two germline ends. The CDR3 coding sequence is TGTGCCAGCAACAAAGGAGACAGTCTGAGCGACGAGCAGTACTTC. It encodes CASNKGDSLSDEQYF.

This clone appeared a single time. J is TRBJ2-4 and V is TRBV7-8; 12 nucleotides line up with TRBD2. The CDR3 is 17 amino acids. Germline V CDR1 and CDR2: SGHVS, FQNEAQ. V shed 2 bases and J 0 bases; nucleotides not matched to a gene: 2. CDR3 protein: CASSLLGLAGAKNIQYF. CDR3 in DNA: TGTGCCAGCAGCTTACTGGGACTAGCGGGAGCCAAAAACATTCAGTACTTC. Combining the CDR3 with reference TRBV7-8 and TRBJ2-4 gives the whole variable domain GAGVSQSPRYKVAKRGQDVALRCDPISGHVSLFWYQQALGQGPEFLTYFQNEAQLDKSGLPSDRFFAERPEGSVSTLKIQRTQQEDSAVYLCASSLLGLAGAKNIQYFGAGTRLSVL.

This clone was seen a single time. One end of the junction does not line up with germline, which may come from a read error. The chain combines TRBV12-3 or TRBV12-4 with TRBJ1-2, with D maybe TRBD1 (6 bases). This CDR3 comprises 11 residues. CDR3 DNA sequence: TGTGCCAGCAGTTCGGGAAACAGGGCCCTCTTC. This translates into CASSSGNRALF.

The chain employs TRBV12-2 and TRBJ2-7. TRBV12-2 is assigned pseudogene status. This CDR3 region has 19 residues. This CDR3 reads CASRLAFPMFGTGEYEQYF. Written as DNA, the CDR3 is TGTGCAAGTCGCTTAGCCTTCCCTATGTTCGGGACGGGTGAATACGAGCAGTACTTC.

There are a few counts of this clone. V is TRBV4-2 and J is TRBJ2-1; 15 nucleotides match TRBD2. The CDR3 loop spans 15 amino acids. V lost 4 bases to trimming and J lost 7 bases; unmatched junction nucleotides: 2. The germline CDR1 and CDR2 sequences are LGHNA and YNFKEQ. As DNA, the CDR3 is TGTGCCAGCAGCCCCGGACTAGCGGGAGGGAATGAGCAGTTCTTC. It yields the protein CASSPGLAGGNEQFF.

The CDR3 sequence is CSVAVRTDSYEQYF. The CDR3 DNA reads as TGCAGCGTTGCAGTCAGGACGGACTCCTACGAGCAGTACTTC. The chain links TRBV29-1 to TRBJ2-7, with D unresolved. CDR1 is SQVTM and CDR2 is ANQGSEA in the germline V gene. The CDR3 is made up of 14 amino acids. V was shortened by 4 bases and J by 0 bases, with 13 bases between the two germline ends.

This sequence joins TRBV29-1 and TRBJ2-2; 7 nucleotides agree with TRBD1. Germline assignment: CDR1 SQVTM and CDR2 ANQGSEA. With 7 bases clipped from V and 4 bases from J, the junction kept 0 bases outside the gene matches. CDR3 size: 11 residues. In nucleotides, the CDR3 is TGCAGCGGGGACAGCACCGGGGAGCTGTTTTTT. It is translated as CSGDSTGELFF.